The sequence of this T cell receptor beta chain was determined in a study of shared clonotypes between healthy human individuals. Clones were sequenced by immunoSEQ multiplex PCR, and TCRdb holds only the in-frame ones, with some missing. Altogether about 560,000 clones are present, about 80% being singletons, with the ten largest covering approximately 12%. In unsorted samples, genomic DNA was obtained using 90 million to 95 million PBMCs. General study points: Limitation of the genetic and exposure-history diversity represented came from the few donors.

A remark on this clone: Antigen: not known.

Trimming cost V 5 bases and J 2 bases; bases outside gene matches: 7. The CDR3 covers 16 residues. In germline, CDR1 is MGHDK, CDR2 SYGVNS. The V gene is TRBV25-1, the J gene TRBJ2-5, with TRBD1 matching 11 bases. The sequence came from a woman in her 40s in good health. Some clones in this sample may be carry-over from other donors' samples. The sample taken for sequencing was PBMCs. CDR3: CASSNPGQGEQETQYF. The CDR3 DNA reads TGTGCCAGCAGTAACCCGGGACAGGGGGAACAAGAGACCCAGTACTTC.